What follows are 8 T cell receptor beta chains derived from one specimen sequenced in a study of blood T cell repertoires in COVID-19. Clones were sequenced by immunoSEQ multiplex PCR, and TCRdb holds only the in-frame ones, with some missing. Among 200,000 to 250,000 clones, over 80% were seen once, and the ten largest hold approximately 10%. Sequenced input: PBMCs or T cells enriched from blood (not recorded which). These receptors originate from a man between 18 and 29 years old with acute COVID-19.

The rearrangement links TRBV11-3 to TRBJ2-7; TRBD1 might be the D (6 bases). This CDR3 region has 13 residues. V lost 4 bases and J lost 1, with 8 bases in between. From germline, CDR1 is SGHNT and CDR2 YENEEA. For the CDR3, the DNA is TGTGCCAGCAGCTCGGACAGATCCTACGAGCAGTACTTC. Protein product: CASSSDRSYEQYF.

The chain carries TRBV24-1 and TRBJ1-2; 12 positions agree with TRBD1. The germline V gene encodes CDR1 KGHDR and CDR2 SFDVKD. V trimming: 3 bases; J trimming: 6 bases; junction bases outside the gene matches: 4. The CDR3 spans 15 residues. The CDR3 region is CATSDDRDRGHGYTF. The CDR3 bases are TGTGCCACCAGTGATGACCGGGACAGGGGGCATGGCTACACCTTC.

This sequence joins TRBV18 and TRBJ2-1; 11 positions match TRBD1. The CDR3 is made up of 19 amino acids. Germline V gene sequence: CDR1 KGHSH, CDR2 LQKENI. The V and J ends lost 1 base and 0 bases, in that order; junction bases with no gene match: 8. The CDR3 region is CASSPRTGGLFSSYNEQFF. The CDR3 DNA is TGTGCCAGCTCACCACGGACAGGGGGCCTCTTTTCCTCCTACAATGAGCAGTTCTTC.

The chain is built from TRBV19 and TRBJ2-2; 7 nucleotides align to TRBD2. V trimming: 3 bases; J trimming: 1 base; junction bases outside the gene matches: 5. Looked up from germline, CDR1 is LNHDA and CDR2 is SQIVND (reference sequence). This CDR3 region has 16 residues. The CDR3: CASSILGLENTGELFF. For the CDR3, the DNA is TGTGCCAGTAGTATTTTAGGACTAGAGAACACCGGGGAGCTGTTTTTT.

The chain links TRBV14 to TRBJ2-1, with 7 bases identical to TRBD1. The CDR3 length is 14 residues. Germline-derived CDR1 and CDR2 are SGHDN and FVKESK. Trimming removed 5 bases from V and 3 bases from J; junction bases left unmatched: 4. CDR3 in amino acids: CASSDRVSYNEQFF. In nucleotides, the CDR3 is TGTGCCAGCAGCGACAGGGTAAGCTACAATGAGCAGTTCTTC.

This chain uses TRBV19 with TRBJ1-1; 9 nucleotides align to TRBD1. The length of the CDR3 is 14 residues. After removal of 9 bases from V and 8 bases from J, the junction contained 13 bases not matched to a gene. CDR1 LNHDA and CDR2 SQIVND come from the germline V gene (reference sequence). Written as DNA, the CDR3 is TGTGCCAGCCACCCCGGGACAGGGCATCCAGAAGCTTTCTTT. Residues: CASHPGTGHPEAFF.

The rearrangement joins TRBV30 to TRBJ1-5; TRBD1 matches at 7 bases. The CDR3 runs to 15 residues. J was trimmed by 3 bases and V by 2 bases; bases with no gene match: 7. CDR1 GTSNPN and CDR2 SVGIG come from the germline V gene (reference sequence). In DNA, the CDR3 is TGTGCCTGGAGTCCCCCGGGACAGATCAATCAGCCCCAGCATTTT. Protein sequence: CAWSPPGQINQPQHF.

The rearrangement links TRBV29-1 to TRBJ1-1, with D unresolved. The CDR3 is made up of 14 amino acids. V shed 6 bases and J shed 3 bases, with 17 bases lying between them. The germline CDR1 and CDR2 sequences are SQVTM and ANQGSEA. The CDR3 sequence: CSVRAGAVDTEAFF. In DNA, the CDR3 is TGCAGCGTAAGAGCGGGCGCTGTGGACACTGAAGCTTTCTTT.